The present T cell receptor (beta chain) was sequenced within a study of blood T cells in healthy people across ages. A second PCR of roughly 7 to 11 cycles used a sample-barcoded 5' primer and a J-beta primer mix. Via MiXCR, TCRdb re-called the 5' RACE reads, giving one row per CDR3 protein. Found here are roughly 1 million distinct CDR3 sequences, roughly a quarter of them singletons; the top ten hold approximately 0.75%. This same sample was also part of a study on T cells of mothers and their children.

The material sequenced was blood. The sequence was collected from a girl aged 2-10 years in good health.

CDR3 protein: CASRTPGFGETQYF. DNA for the CDR3: TGTGCCAGCAGGACCCCAGGGTTCGGAGAGACCCAGTACTTC. The gene calls are TRBV6-5 and TRBJ2-5; D may be TRBD1 (5 bases). The CDR3 has 14 residues. Germline loops: CDR1 MNHEY, CDR2 SVGAGI. Trimming cost V 6 bases and J 4 bases, with 15 bases left between them.